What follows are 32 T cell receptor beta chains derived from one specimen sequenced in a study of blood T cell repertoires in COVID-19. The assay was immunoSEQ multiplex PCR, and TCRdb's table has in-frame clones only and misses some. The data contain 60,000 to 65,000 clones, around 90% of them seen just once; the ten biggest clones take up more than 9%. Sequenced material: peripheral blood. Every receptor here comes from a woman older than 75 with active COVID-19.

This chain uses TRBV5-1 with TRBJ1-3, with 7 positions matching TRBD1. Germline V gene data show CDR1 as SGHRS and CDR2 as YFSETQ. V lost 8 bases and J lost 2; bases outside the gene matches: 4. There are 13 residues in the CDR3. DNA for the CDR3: TGCGCCAGGACGACAGGGACTGGAAACACCATATATTTT. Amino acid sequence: CARTTGTGNTIYF.

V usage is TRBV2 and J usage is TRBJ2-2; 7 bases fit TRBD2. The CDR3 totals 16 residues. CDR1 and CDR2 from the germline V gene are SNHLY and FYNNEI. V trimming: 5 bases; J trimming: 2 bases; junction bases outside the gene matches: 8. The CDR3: CASSPRAGENTGELFF. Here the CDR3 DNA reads TGTGCCAGCAGTCCCCGGGCGGGGGAAAACACCGGGGAGCTGTTTTTT. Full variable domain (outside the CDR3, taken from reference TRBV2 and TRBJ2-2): EPEVTQTPSHQVTQMGQEVILRCVPISNHLYFYWYRQILGQKVEFLVSFYNNEISEKSEIFDDQFSVERPDGSNFTLKIRSTKLEDSAMYFCASSPRAGENTGELFFGEGSRLTVL.

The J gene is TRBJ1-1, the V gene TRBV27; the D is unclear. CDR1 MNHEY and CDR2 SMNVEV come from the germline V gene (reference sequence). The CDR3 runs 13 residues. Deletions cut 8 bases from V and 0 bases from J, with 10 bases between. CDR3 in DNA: TGTGCCAGCGCCCCGAGGGTGAACACTGAAGCTTTCTTT. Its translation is CASAPRVNTEAFF.

CDR3 residues: CASSLVQGVEINYGYTF. CDR3 sequence (DNA): TGTGCCAGCAGCTTAGTTCAGGGTGTCGAGATAAACTATGGCTACACCTTC. The chain is built from TRBV7-2 and TRBJ1-2; D possibly corresponds to TRBD1 (5 bases). In germline, CDR1 is SGHTA, CDR2 FQGNSA. This CDR3 is built from 17 residues. The V gene lost 1 base and the J gene lost 2 bases, with 17 bases spanning the gap.

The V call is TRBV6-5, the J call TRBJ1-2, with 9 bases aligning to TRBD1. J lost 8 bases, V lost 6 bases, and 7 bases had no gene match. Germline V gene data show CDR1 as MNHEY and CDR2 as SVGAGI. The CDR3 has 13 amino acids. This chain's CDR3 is CASSRDRAGGYTF. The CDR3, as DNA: TGTGCCAGCAGCCGGGACAGGGCGGGAGGCTACACCTTC.

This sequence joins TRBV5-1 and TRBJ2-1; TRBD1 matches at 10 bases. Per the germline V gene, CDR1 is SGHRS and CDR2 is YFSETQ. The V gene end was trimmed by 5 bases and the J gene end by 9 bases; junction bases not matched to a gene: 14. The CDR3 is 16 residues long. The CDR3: CASRIRTGQGSGEQFF. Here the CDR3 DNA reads TGCGCCAGCAGGATACGGACGGGACAGGGGTCGGGTGAGCAGTTCTTC.

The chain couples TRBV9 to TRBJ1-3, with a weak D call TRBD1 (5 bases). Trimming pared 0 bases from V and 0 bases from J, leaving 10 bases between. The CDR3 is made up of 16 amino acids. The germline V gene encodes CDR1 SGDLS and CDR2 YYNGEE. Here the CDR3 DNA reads TGTGCCAGCAGCGTAGCCACGACAGTCTCTGGAAACACCATATATTTT. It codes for CASSVATTVSGNTIYF.

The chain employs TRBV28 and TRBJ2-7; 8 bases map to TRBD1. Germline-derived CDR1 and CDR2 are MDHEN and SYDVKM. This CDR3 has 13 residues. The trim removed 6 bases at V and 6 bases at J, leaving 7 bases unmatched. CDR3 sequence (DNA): TGTGCCAGCAGCCAAACCAGGGGGCGCGAGCAGTACTTC. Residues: CASSQTRGREQYF.

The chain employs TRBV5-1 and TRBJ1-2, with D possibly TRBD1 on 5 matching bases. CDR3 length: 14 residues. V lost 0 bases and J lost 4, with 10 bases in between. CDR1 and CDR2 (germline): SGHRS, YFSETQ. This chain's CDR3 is CASSLEGETYGYTF. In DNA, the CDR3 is TGCGCCAGCAGCTTGGAAGGGGAAACCTATGGCTACACCTTC.

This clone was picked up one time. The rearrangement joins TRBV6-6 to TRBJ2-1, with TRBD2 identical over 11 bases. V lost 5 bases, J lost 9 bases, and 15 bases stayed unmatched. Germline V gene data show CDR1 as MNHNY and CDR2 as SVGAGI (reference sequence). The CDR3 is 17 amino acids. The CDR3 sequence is CASSHPPGTSGTIEQFF. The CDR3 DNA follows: TGTGCCAGCAGTCATCCCCCGGGGACTAGCGGAACGATTGAGCAGTTCTTC.

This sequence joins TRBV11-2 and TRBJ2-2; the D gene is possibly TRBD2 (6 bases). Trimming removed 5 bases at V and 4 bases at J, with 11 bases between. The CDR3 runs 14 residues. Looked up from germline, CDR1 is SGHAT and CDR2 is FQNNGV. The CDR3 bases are TGTGCCAGCAGCCAGGTGGGGGGCACCGGGGAGCTGTTTTTT. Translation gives CASSQVGGTGELFF.

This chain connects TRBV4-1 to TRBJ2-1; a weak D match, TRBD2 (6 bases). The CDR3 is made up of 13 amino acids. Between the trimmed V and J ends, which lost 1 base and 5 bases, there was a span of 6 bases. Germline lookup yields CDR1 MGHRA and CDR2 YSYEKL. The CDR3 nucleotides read TGCGCCAGCAGCCAAGGGGGGGACAATGAGCAGTTCTTC. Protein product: CASSQGGDNEQFF.

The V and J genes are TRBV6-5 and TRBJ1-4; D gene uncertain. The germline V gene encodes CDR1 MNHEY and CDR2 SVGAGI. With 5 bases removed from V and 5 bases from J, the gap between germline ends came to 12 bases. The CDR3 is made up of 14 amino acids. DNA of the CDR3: TGTGCCAGCAGTAGCTCCGGGAGCAATGAAAAACTGTTTTTT. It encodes CASSSSGSNEKLFF.

The CDR3 is CASSQVIRGEQFF. CDR3 nucleotide sequence: TGTGCCAGCAGCCAAGTTATCCGGGGTGAGCAGTTCTTC. The J gene is TRBJ2-1, the V gene TRBV3-1 (or the pseudogene TRBV3-2), with a tentative D call TRBD2 (5 bases). Trimming removed 1 base at V and 9 bases at J, with 10 bases between. The germline CDR1 and CDR2 sequences are LGHDT and YNNKEL (reference sequence). The length of the CDR3 is 13 residues.

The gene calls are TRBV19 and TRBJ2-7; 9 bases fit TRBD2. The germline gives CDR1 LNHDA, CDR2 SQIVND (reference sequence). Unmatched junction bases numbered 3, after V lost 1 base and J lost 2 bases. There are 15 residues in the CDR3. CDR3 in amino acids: CASSIVAGGPYEQYF. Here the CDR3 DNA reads TGTGCCAGTAGTATAGTCGCGGGAGGGCCCTACGAGCAGTACTTC.

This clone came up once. The CDR3 spells CSARDRGSYNEQFF. DNA of the CDR3: TGCAGCGCAAGGGACAGGGGATCCTACAATGAGCAGTTCTTC. The chain is built from TRBV29-1 and TRBJ2-1; 10 nucleotides line up with TRBD1. The CDR3 sequence is 14 residues long. Per germline, CDR1 SQVTM and CDR2 ANQGSEA. Trimming removed 7 bases from V and 1 base from J; junction bases left unmatched: 4.

CDR3 nucleotide sequence: TGTGCCAGTAGTGTCGGACAGGGGGCGGGAGAAAAACTGTTTTTT. It encodes CASSVGQGAGEKLFF. The chain is built from TRBV19 and TRBJ1-4; 11 bases fit TRBD1. The germline gives CDR1 LNHDA, CDR2 SQIVND (reference sequence). This CDR3 has 15 residues. Trimming at V came to 5 bases and at J to 8 bases, leaving 7 bases not matched to a gene. The full variable domain, completed using reference TRBV19 and TRBJ1-4, is DGGITQSPKYLFRKEGQNVTLSCEQNLNHDAMYWYRQDPGQGLRLIYYSQIVNDFQKGDIAEGYSVSREKKESFPLTVTSAQKNPTAFYLCASSVGQGAGEKLFFGSGTQLSVL.

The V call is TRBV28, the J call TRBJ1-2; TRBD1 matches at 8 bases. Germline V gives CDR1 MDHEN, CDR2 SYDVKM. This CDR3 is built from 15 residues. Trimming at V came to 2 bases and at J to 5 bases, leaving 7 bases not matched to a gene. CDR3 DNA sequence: TGTGCCAGCAGTTTAGGCTCCGACAGGGGTTATGGCTACACCTTC. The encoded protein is CASSLGSDRGYGYTF.

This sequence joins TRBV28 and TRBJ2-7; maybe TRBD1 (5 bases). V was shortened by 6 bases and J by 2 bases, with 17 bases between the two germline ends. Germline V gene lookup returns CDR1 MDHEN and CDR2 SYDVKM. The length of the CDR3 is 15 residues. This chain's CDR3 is CASSPRSGLAYEQYF. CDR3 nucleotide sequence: TGTGCCAGCAGCCCCCGGTCAGGGTTAGCCTACGAGCAGTACTTC.

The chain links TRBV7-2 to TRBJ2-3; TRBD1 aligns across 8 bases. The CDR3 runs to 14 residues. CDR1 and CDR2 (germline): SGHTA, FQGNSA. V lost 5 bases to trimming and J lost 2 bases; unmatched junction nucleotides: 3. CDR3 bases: TGTGCCAGCAGCCGGGACAGGCTCACAGATACGCAGTATTTT. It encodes CASSRDRLTDTQYF.

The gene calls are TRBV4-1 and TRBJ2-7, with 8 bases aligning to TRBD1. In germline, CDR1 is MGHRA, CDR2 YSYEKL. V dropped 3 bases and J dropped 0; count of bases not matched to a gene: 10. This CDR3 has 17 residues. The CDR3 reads CASSQFMTGANSYEQYF. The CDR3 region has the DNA TGCGCCAGCAGCCAGTTCATGACAGGGGCAAACTCCTACGAGCAGTACTTC.

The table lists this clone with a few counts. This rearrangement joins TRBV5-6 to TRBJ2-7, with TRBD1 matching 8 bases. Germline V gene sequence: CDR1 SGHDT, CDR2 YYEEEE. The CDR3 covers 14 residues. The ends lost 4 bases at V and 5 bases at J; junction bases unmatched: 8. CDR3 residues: CASSPDPTGDEQYF. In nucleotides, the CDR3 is TGTGCCAGCAGCCCGGACCCGACAGGGGACGAGCAGTACTTC. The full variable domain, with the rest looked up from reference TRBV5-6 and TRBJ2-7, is DAGVTQSPTHLIKTRGQQVTLRCSPKSGHDTVSWYQQALGQGPQFIFQYYEEEERQRGNFPDRFSGHQFPNYSSELNVNALLLGDSALYLCASSPDPTGDEQYFGPGTRLTVT.

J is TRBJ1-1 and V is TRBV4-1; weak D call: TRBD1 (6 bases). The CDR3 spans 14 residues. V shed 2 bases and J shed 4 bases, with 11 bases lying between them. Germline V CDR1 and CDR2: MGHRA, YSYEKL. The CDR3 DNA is TGCGCCAGCAGCCAACTACAGGGTGGCACTGAAGCTTTCTTT. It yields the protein CASSQLQGGTEAFF.

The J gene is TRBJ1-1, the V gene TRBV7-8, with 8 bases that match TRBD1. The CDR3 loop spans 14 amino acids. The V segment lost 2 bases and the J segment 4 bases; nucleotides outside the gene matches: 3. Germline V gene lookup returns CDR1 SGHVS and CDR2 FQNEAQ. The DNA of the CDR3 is TGTGCCAGCAGCTTACCGACAGGGGCCACTGAAGCTTTCTTT. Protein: CASSLPTGATEAFF.

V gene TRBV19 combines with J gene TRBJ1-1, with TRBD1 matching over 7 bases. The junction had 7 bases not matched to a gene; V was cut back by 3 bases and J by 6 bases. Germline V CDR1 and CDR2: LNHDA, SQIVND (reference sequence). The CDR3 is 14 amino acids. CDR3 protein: CASSMGDRVAEAFF. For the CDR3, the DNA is TGTGCCAGTAGTATGGGAGACAGGGTTGCTGAAGCTTTCTTT. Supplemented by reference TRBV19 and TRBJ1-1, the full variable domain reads DGGITQSPKYLFRKEGQNVTLSCEQNLNHDAMYWYRQDPGQGLRLIYYSQIVNDFQKGDIAEGYSVSREKKESFPLTVTSAQKNPTAFYLCASSMGDRVAEAFFGQGTRLTVV.

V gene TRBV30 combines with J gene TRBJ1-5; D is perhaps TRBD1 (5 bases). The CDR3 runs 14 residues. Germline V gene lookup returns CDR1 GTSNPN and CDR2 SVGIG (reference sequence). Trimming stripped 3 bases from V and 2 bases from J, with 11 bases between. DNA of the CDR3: TGTGCCTGGAGCCAGGCGGGACGCAATCAGCCCCAGCATTTT. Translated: CAWSQAGRNQPQHF.

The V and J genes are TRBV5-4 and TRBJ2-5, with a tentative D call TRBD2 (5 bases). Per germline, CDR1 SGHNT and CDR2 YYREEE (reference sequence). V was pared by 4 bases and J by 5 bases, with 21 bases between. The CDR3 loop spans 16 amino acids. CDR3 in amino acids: CASSPLAEAGAETQYF. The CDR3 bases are TGTGCCAGCAGCCCCCTCGCGGAGGCGGGCGCGGAGACCCAGTACTTC. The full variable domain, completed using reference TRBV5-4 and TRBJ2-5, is ETGVTQSPTHLIKTRGQQVTLRCSSQSGHNTVSWYQQALGQGPQFIFQYYREEENGRGNFPPRFSGLQFPNYSSELNVNALELDDSALYLCASSPLAEAGAETQYFGPGTRLLVL.

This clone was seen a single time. The CDR3 DNA sequence: TGTGCCAGCAGCTATGCGGGGAGCTCCTATAATTCACCCCTCCACTTT. It is translated as CASSYAGSSYNSPLHF. The gene calls are TRBV13 and TRBJ1-6; no definite D call. V lost 4 bases and J lost 0, with 10 bases in between. Germline assignment: CDR1 PRHDT and CDR2 FYEKMQ (reference sequence). The CDR3 runs to 16 residues.

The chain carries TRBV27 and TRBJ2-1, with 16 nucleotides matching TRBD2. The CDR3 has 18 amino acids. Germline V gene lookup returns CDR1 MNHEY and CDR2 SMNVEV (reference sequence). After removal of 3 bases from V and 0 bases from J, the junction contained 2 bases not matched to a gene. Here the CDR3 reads CASSFGTSGGGSYNEQFF. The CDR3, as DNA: TGTGCCAGCAGTTTCGGGACTAGCGGGGGGGGCTCCTACAATGAGCAGTTCTTC.

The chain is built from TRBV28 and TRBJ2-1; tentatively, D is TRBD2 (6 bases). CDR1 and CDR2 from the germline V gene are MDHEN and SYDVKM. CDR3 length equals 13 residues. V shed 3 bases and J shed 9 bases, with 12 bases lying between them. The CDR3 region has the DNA TGTGCCAGCAGTTTCGGGGGTACAGGTGAGCAGTTCTTC. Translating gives CASSFGGTGEQFF.

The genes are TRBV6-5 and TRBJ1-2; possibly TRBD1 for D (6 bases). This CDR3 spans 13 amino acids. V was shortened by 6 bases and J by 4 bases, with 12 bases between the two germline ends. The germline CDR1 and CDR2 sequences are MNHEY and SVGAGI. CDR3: CASSPDSGYGYTF. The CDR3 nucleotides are TGTGCCAGCAGCCCGGACAGCGGCTATGGCTACACCTTC.

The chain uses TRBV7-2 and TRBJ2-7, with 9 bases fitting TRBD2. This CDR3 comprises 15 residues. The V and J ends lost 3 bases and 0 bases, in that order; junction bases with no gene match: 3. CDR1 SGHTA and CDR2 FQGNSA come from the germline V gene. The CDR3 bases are TGTGCCAGCAGCTTTGGTAGCGGGAGCTCCTACGAGCAGTACTTC. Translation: CASSFGSGSSYEQYF. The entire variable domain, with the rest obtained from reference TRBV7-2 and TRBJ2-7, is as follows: GAGVSQSPSNKVTEKGKDVELRCDPISGHTALYWYRQSLGQGLEFLIYFQGNSAPDKSGLPSDRFSAERTGGSVSTLTIQRTQQEDSAVYLCASSFGSGSSYEQYFGPGTRLTVT.